Below are 8 T cell receptor beta chains sequenced from a single sample in a study of blood T cell repertoires in COVID-19. Using immunoSEQ multiplex PCR, the repertoire was profiled, and TCRdb retains in-frame clones only, with some absent. The sample includes some 150,000 clones, approximately 82% of them seen just once. Material: peripheral blood. These receptors all stem from a woman aged 45-65 years with acute or convalescent COVID-19.

The genes are TRBV5-1 and TRBJ1-3; D possibly corresponds to TRBD1 (6 bases). This CDR3 spans 14 amino acids. Germline CDR1 SGHRS, CDR2 YFSETQ. V was cut by 5 bases and J by 0 bases, with 9 bases left in between. In nucleotides, the CDR3 is TGCGCCAGCAGGACAGGAACCTCTGGAAACACCATATATTTT. This gives the protein CASRTGTSGNTIYF.

This clone has just one count. The V call is TRBV19, the J call TRBJ2-1; TRBD2 agrees at 9 bases. Germline assignment: CDR1 LNHDA and CDR2 SQIVND (reference sequence). CDR3 length: 15 residues. J gave up 5 bases and V 5 bases, and 7 bases lay outside the gene matches. The chain's CDR3 is CASSVTSGANNEQFF. The CDR3 coding sequence is TGTGCCAGTAGTGTGACTAGCGGAGCCAACAATGAGCAGTTCTTC.

This chain connects TRBV21-1 to TRBJ2-5; the table's D call of TRBD1 was not tested on the DNA. TRBV21-1 corresponds to a pseudogene. CDR3 size: 14 residues. The CDR3 loop reads CASRPGTHQETQYF. CDR3 bases: TGTGCCAGCAGACCCGGGACACACCAAGAGACCCAGTACTTC.

V is TRBV6-1 and J is TRBJ1-2; no clear D. This CDR3 spans 14 amino acids. Germline-derived CDR1 and CDR2 are MNHNS and SASEGT. Trimming removed 2 bases at V and 2 bases at J, with 9 bases between. Written as DNA, the CDR3 is TGTGCCAGCAGTGAAATATCCCTAAACTATGGCTACACCTTC. Its translation is CASSEISLNYGYTF.

The chain uses TRBV5-4 and TRBJ1-1, with TRBD1 matching 7 bases. The CDR3 runs to 16 residues. V dropped 4 bases and J dropped 0; count of bases not matched to a gene: 9. Germline CDR1 reads SGHNT; CDR2 reads YYREEE (reference sequence). CDR3 coding DNA: TGTGCCAGCAGCCTGGGGCCAGGGGGTCTGAACACTGAAGCTTTCTTT. Translation gives CASSLGPGGLNTEAFF.

The V call is TRBV5-1, the J call TRBJ1-4; TRBD1 is a possible D gene (5 bases). From germline, CDR1 is SGHRS and CDR2 YFSETQ. V was pared by 2 bases and J by 0 bases, with 17 bases between. The CDR3 runs 18 residues. The CDR3 loop reads CASSLGADPEATNEKLFF. The CDR3 DNA reads TGCGCCAGCAGCTTAGGGGCCGACCCAGAGGCAACTAATGAAAAACTGTTTTTT.

The chain carries TRBV6-5 and TRBJ1-5; weak D call: TRBD1 (6 bases). The length of the CDR3 is 14 residues. Germline CDR1 and CDR2: MNHEY and SVGAGI. V shed 7 bases and J shed 3 bases, with 13 bases lying between them. The CDR3 loop is CASIEGGFNQPQHF. The CDR3 DNA follows: TGTGCCAGCATCGAAGGGGGTTTCAATCAGCCCCAGCATTTT.

This rearrangement joins TRBV7-2 to TRBJ2-7, with 9 bases aligning to TRBD1. The CDR3 length is 14 residues. In germline, CDR1 is SGHTA, CDR2 FQGNSA. V shed 6 bases and J 1 base; nucleotides not matched to a gene: 4. This chain's CDR3 is CASRQQGASYEQYF. In DNA, the CDR3 is TGTGCCAGCAGACAACAGGGGGCGTCCTACGAGCAGTACTTC. The complete variable domain, with remaining parts taken from reference TRBV7-2 and TRBJ2-7, reads GAGVSQSPSNKVTEKGKDVELRCDPISGHTALYWYRQSLGQGLEFLIYFQGNSAPDKSGLPSDRFSAERTGGSVSTLTIQRTQQEDSAVYLCASRQQGASYEQYFGPGTRLTVT.